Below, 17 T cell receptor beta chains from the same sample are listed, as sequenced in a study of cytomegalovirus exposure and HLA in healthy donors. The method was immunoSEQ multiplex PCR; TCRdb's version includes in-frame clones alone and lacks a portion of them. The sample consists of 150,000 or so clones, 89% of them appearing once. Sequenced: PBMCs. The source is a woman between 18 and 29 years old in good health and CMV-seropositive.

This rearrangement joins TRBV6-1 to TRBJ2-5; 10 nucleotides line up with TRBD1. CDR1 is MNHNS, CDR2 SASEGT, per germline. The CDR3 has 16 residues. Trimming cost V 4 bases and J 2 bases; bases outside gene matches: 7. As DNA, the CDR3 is TGTGCCAGCAGTGGGGGGACAGGGGTCCGGCAAGAGACCCAGTACTTC. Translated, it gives CASSGGTGVRQETQYF.

The CDR3 nucleotides read TGCGCCAGCAGCCAAACGTTTACACAGGGTGTAATCTACGGCTACACCTTC. Its protein product is CASSQTFTQGVIYGYTF. The rearrangement uses TRBV4-1 and TRBJ1-2; the D gene is possibly TRBD1 (6 bases). The CDR3 runs 17 residues. Looked up from germline, CDR1 is MGHRA and CDR2 is YSYEKL. V lost 2 bases and J 8 bases, leaving 24 bases between the germline ends.

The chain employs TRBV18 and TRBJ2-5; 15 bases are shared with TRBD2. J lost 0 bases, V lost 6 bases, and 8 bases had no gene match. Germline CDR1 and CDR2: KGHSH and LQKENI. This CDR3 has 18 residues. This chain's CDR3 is CASSLGLAGGPNQETQYF. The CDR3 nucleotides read TGTGCCAGCTCTCTCGGACTAGCGGGGGGGCCTAACCAAGAGACCCAGTACTTC.

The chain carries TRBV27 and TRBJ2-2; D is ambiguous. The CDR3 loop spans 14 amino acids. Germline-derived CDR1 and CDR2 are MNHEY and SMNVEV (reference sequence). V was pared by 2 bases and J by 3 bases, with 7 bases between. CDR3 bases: TGTGCCAGCAGTTTAACGGGTTACACCGGGGAGCTGTTTTTT. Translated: CASSLTGYTGELFF.

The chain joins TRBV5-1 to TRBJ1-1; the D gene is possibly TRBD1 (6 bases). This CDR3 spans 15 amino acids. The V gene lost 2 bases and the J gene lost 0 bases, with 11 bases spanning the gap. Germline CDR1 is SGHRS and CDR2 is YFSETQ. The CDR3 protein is CASSFDRPMNTEAFF. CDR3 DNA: TGCGCCAGCAGCTTCGACAGGCCTATGAACACTGAAGCTTTCTTT.

In DNA, the CDR3 is TGTGCCTGGAGCAGAGTAGGGGGCACTGAAGCTTTCTTT. This sequence encodes CAWSRVGGTEAFF. The chain recombines TRBV30 with TRBJ1-1; weak D call: TRBD1 (6 bases). The CDR3 runs to 13 residues. Germline CDR1 and CDR2: GTSNPN and SVGIG (reference sequence). Trimming removed 3 bases at V and 4 bases at J, with 12 bases between.

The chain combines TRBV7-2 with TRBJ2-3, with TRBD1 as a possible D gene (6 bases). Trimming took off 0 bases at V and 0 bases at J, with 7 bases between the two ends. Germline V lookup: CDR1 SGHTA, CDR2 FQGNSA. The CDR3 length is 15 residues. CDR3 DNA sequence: TGTGCCAGCAGCTTAGCGGGACACAGCACAGATACGCAGTATTTT. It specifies CASSLAGHSTDTQYF.

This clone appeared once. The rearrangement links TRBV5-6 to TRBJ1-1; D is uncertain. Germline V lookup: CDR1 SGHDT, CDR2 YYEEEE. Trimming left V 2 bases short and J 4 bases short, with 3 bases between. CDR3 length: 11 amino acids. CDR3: CASSFRTEAFF. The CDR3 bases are TGTGCCAGCAGCTTTCGCACTGAAGCTTTCTTT. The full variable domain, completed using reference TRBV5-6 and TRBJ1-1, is DAGVTQSPTHLIKTRGQQVTLRCSPKSGHDTVSWYQQALGQGPQFIFQYYEEEERQRGNFPDRFSGHQFPNYSSELNVNALLLGDSALYLCASSFRTEAFFGQGTRLTVV.

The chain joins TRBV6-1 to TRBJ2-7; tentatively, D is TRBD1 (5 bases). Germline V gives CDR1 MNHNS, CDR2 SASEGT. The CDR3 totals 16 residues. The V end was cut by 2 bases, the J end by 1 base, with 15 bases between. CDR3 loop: CASSELKTGYSYEQYF. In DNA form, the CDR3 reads TGTGCCAGCAGTGAATTAAAAACAGGATATTCCTACGAGCAGTACTTC.

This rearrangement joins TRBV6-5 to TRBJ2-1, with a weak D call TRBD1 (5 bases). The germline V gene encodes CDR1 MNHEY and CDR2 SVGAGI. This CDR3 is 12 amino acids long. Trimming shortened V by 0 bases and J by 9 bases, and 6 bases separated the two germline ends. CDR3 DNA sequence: TGTGCCAGCAGTTACTCCGACAGTGAGCAGTTCTTC. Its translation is CASSYSDSEQFF.

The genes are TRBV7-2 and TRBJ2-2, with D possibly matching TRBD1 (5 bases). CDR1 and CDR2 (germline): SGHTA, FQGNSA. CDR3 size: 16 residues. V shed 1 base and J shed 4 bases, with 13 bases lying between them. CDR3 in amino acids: CASSLVGQGRTGELFF. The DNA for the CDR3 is TGTGCCAGCAGCTTAGTTGGCCAGGGTCGCACCGGGGAGCTGTTTTTT.

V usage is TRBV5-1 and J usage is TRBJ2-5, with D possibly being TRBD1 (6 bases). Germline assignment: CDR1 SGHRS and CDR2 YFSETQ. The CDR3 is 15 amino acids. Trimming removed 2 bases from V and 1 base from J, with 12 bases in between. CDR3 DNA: TGCGCCAGCAGCTTCTCGCCGACAGGCCAAGAGACCCAGTACTTC. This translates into CASSFSPTGQETQYF.

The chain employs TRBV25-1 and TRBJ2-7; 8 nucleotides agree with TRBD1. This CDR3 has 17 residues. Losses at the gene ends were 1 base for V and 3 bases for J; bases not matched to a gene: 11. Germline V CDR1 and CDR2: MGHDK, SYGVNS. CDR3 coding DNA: TGTGCCAGCAGTGAATCTGTGTATAGGACAGGGAGCTACGAGCAGTACTTC. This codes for CASSESVYRTGSYEQYF.

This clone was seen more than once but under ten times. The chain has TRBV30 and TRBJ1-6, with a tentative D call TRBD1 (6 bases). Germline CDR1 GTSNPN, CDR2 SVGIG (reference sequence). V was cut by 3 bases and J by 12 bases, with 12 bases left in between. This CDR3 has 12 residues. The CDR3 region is CAWSLRGGPLHF. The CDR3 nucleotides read TGTGCCTGGAGCTTGAGGGGGGGACCCCTCCACTTT.

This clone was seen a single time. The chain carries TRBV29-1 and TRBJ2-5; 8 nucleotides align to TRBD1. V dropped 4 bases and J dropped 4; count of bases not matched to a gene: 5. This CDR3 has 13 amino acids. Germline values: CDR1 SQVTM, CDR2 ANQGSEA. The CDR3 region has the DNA TGCAGCGTTGGCAGGGGGCGGGGAGAGACCCAGTACTTC. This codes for CSVGRGRGETQYF.

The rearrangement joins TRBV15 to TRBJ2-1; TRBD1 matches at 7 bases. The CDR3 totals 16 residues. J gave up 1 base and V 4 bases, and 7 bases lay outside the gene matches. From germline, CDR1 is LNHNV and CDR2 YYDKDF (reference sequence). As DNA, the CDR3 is TGTGCCACCAGCATTCCGGGACAGTTATCCTACAATGAGCAGTTCTTC. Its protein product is CATSIPGQLSYNEQFF.

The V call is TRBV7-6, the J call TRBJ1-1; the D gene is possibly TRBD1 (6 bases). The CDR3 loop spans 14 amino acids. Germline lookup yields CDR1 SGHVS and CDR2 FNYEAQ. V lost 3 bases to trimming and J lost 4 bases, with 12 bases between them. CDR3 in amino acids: CASSLGGGRTEAFF. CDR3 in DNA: TGTGCCAGCAGCTTGGGGGGGGGCCGCACTGAAGCTTTCTTT.